Below are 13 T cell receptor beta chains sequenced from a single sample in a study of vaccination effects on CD4 cells after COVID-19. Viral peptide pool expansion of antigen-specific CD4+ T cells preceded sequencing in the ViraFEST assay. Culturing for ten to eleven days preceded CD4+ T cell isolation. Nobody among the vaccine recipients had prior SARS-CoV-2 infection (nucleocapsid antibodies were negative). The protocol was immunoSEQ multiplex PCR, while the TCRdb copy is restricted to in-frame clones and leaves out a portion. The sample yields 52,000 or so clones, around 68% seen once. These TCRs' antigens remain unknown. The input for sequencing was CD4+ T cells from PBMCs cultured with SARS-CoV-2 spike peptides, taken before COVID-19 vaccination. All receptors derive from a human donor who received a COVID-19 vaccine.

This chain uses TRBV6-1 with TRBJ1-6, with D unresolved. From germline, CDR1 is MNHNS and CDR2 SASEGT. There are 13 residues in the CDR3. Deletions cut 2 bases from V and 10 bases from J, with 9 bases between. Here the CDR3 reads CASSELVGSPLHF. The DNA of the CDR3 is TGTGCCAGCAGTGAATTGGTTGGCTCACCCCTCCACTTT.

This sequence joins TRBV23-1 and TRBJ2-6; D possibly corresponds to TRBD2 (5 bases). Being an ORF, TRBV23-1 has a function that is uncertain. The CDR3 spans 17 residues. V was cut by 8 bases and J by 0 bases, with 17 bases left in between. CDR3 loop: CASSGEAPSSGANVLTF. The CDR3 DNA sequence: TGCGCCAGCTCCGGGGAAGCCCCGAGCTCTGGGGCCAACGTCCTGACTTTC.

The rearrangement uses TRBV30 and TRBJ1-5; possible D gene TRBD1, 5 bases. The CDR3 is 13 amino acids. Trimming removed 2 bases at V and 5 bases at J, with 10 bases between. Germline V gene lookup returns CDR1 GTSNPN and CDR2 SVGIG (reference sequence). This CDR3 is CAWSIQGHQPQHF. The CDR3 DNA follows: TGTGCCTGGAGTATCCAGGGACATCAGCCCCAGCATTTT.

The V gene is TRBV5-4, the J gene TRBJ1-1; D is possibly TRBD1 (5 bases). Germline V gene data show CDR1 as SGHNT and CDR2 as YYREEE (reference sequence). This CDR3 region has 15 residues. V was cut by 0 bases and J by 5 bases, with 14 bases left in between. The CDR3, as DNA: TGTGCCAGCAGCTTGGGAAGTTCAGGGAGGACTGAAGCTTTCTTT. Translated: CASSLGSSGRTEAFF.

CDR3: CATRTSGSYEQYF. CDR3 coding DNA: TGTGCCACCAGGACTAGCGGGAGCTACGAGCAGTACTTC. The rearrangement uses TRBV6-5 and TRBJ2-7; 13 nucleotides line up with TRBD2. Trimming removed 10 bases from V and 3 bases from J; junction bases left unmatched: 3. This CDR3 comprises 13 residues. In germline, CDR1 is MNHEY, CDR2 SVGAGI.

The DNA of the CDR3 is TGTGCCAGCAGACCGACAGGAAGCTCCTACGAGCAGTACTTC. This encodes CASRPTGSSYEQYF. The chain uses TRBV6-6 and TRBJ2-7; maybe TRBD1 (6 bases). The CDR3 is made up of 14 amino acids. Germline CDR1 is MNHNY and CDR2 is SVGAGI (reference sequence). V lost 6 bases and J 0 bases, leaving 12 bases between the germline ends.

The chain links TRBV29-1 to TRBJ2-1; no reliable D call. V lost 3 bases, J lost 3 bases, and 9 bases lay in between. This CDR3 region has 13 residues. CDR1 is SQVTM, CDR2 ANQGSEA, per germline. The CDR3 protein is CSVDLWGYNEQFF. In nucleotides, the CDR3 is TGCAGCGTTGACCTATGGGGCTACAATGAGCAGTTCTTC.

This clone has a count of ten or more. The rearrangement joins TRBV5-1 to TRBJ1-2; 7 nucleotides match TRBD1. The germline CDR1 and CDR2 sequences are SGHRS and YFSETQ. The trim removed 7 bases at V and 4 bases at J, leaving 13 bases unmatched. This CDR3 spans 15 amino acids. The CDR3 region is CASSVGTAKSYGYTF. In DNA form, the CDR3 reads TGCGCCAGCTCTGTAGGGACAGCGAAAAGCTATGGCTACACCTTC.

The chain couples TRBV4-3 to TRBJ1-2; D perhaps matches TRBD1 (5 bases). The CDR3 spans 13 residues. Trimming removed 2 bases at V and 1 base at J, with 5 bases between. CDR1 is LGHNA, CDR2 YSLEER, per germline. The CDR3 DNA sequence: TGCGCCAGCAGCCAACAGGGTAACTATGGCTACACCTTC. Amino acids: CASSQQGNYGYTF.

The table lists this clone with a count of one. The V gene is TRBV6-1, the J gene TRBJ1-6; D is unresolved. V gave up 3 bases and J gave up 8 bases, with 8 bases separating them. CDR1 is MNHNS, CDR2 SASEGT, per germline. The CDR3 consists of 13 residues. The CDR3 sequence: CASSDLLDSPLHF. CDR3 DNA: TGTGCCAGCAGTGATTTGCTCGATTCACCCCTCCACTTT.

This clone was found once. The chain uses TRBV24-1 and TRBJ2-3; 8 bases are a match to TRBD2. CDR1 and CDR2 (germline): KGHDR, SFDVKD. This CDR3 comprises 15 residues. J gave up 1 base and V 5 bases, and 4 bases lay outside the gene matches. CDR3 amino acids: CATSVGSGGTDTQYF. The CDR3 bases are TGTGCCACCAGTGTGGGTAGCGGGGGCACAGATACGCAGTATTTT.

The V gene is TRBV6-6, the J gene TRBJ1-5; no clear D. Trimming removed 0 bases from V and 3 bases from J, with 6 bases in between. Germline V gene lookup returns CDR1 MNHNY and CDR2 SVGAGI (reference sequence). The CDR3 has 14 residues. In nucleotides, the CDR3 is TGTGCCAGCAGTTACTCGAATTTCAATCAGCCCCAGCATTTT. This gives the protein CASSYSNFNQPQHF.

This clone appeared once. V and J are TRBV28 and TRBJ1-4; unclear D gene. Trimming stripped 5 bases from V and 5 bases from J, with 9 bases between. Germline lookup yields CDR1 MDHEN and CDR2 SYDVKM. This CDR3 is built from 13 residues. The DNA of the CDR3 is TGTGCCAGCAGTCAGGTCCTAAATGAAAAACTGTTTTTT. Protein: CASSQVLNEKLFF.